The 7 T cell receptor beta chains below come from one sample, sequenced in a study of response to subunit inactivated influenza vaccine. A single record per CDR3 protein comes from TCRdb applying MiXCR to the RT-PCR reads. The sample lists about 520,000 distinct CDR3 sequences; about 25% were seen once. Sequenced material: CD4+ T cells sorted from PBMCs, taken more than 4 days after vaccination. The receptors were gathered from a man aged 45 to 65 who received an inactivated influenza vaccine.

This clonotype was seen only a few times. The rearrangement links TRBV20-1 to TRBJ1-6; 7 bases match TRBD1. The CDR3 is 15 amino acids. J lost 10 bases, V lost 5 bases, and 14 bases had no gene match. Looked up from germline, CDR1 is DFQATT and CDR2 is SNEGSKA (reference sequence). CDR3 nucleotides: TGCAGTGCTTTAATGGGTGACAGGGCGGACTCACCCCTCCACTTT. Translated: CSALMGDRADSPLHF.

The chain has TRBV5-1 and TRBJ1-1; D is possibly TRBD1 (6 bases). Trimming took 1 base from V and 1 from J, leaving 8 bases between them. The CDR3 is 14 amino acids. CDR1 is SGHRS, CDR2 YFSETQ, per germline. For the CDR3, the DNA is TGCGCCAGCAGCTTGTACAGGGCGAACACTGAAGCTTTCTTT. As protein: CASSLYRANTEAFF.

This clonotype is a singleton in its sample. A junction boundary mismatches the germline segment, possibly from a read error. The CDR3 DNA reads TGCAGTGCTAGCCGGCCGTTGCTAGGAGTGGGCGAGCAGAACTTC. It is translated as CSASRPLLGVGEQNF. The chain couples TRBV20-1 to TRBJ2-7; D not resolved. CDR1 and CDR2 from the germline V gene are DFQATT and SNEGSKA (reference sequence). The CDR3 runs 15 residues.

This clonotype has at least ten counts. V gene TRBV12-3 or TRBV12-4 combines with J gene TRBJ2-5; D is perhaps TRBD1 (5 bases). This CDR3 is 11 amino acids long. Trimming stripped 5 bases from V and 9 bases from J, with 10 bases between. The CDR3 is CASSRLGAQYF. CDR3 in DNA: TGTGCCAGCAGTCGCTTAGGGGCCCAGTACTTC.

This clonotype was counted once. This chain links TRBV6-2 or TRBV6-3 with TRBJ2-5; D is possibly TRBD1 (5 bases). Per the germline V gene, CDR1 is MNHEY and CDR2 is SVGEGT. Trimming shortened V by 2 bases and J by 2 bases, and 12 bases separated the two germline ends. CDR3 length equals 15 residues. The DNA for the CDR3 is TGTGCCAGCAGTTACCAGGGTTTGGTTCAAGAGACCCAGTACTTC. Protein: CASSYQGLVQETQYF.

The J gene is TRBJ1-1, the V gene TRBV12-3 or TRBV12-4; a possible D gene is TRBD1 (5 bases). The CDR3 loop spans 15 amino acids. V was trimmed by 5 bases and J by 1 base, leaving 14 bases between them. DNA of the CDR3: TGTGCCAGCAGTACCGGTGGGGCCTCGAACACTGAAGCTTTCTTT. Translated: CASSTGGASNTEAFF.

This clonotype was recorded a few times. The chain has TRBV20-1 and TRBJ2-1; unclear D gene. The germline V gene encodes CDR1 DFQATT and CDR2 SNEGSKA (reference sequence). The CDR3 totals 12 residues. V was trimmed by 4 bases and J by 7 bases, leaving 11 bases between them. The CDR3: CSANQNRNEQFF. The CDR3 nucleotides are TGCAGTGCTAATCAAAATAGAAATGAGCAGTTCTTC.